A selection of T cell receptor beta chains follows, all from one sample in a study of T-cell memory formation after mild COVID-19. From the 5' RACE reads, TCRdb called clonotypes with MiXCR, one entry per CDR3 protein. In the table there are hundreds of thousands of distinct CDR3 sequences, about 23% of which are singletons. The specimen sequenced was PBMCs or a T cell subset sorted from them (not recorded which). The receptors shown here come from an adult woman who had mild COVID-19 (a few samples of this study predate the infection). Cell type and time point are not known. Both conserved end residues are part of each CDR3. D genes are given only for firm matches. The size of a clone is reported for some rows only, either as once, few or many, or as a class for expanded clones.

size | J | V | D | DNA | CDR3
NA | TRBJ2-5 | TRBV20-1 | NA | TGCAGTGCTCCCGCCGGGGGCGGGATGGGGGAGACCCAGTACTTC | CSAPAGGGMGETQYF
few | TRBJ2-7 | TRBV6-5 | NA | TGTGCCAGCAGTTACTCCTCAACCTACGAGCAGTACTTC | CASSYSSTYEQYF
few | TRBJ2-7 | TRBV5-6 | NA | TGTGCCAGCACCCTTTCGGCCGTGGCAGGGATTCTCTTC | CASTLSAVAGILF
few | TRBJ2-1 | TRBV27 | NA | TGTGCCAGCAGTTCCGCTTCGGAGACAGGTGGAACCTACAATGAGCAGTTCTTC | CASSSASETGGTYNEQFF
NA | TRBJ1-1 | TRBV5-6 | NA | TGTGCCAGCAGCTTGGAACGGTGGAATCAAGCTTTCTTT | CASSLERWNQAFF
once | TRBJ1-6 | TRBV27 | NA | TGTGCCAGCAGTTTATCGGGGGCCCTTCCCCTCCACTTT | CASSLSGALPLHF
few | TRBJ1-6 | TRBV9 | TRBD1 | TGTGCCAGCAGCGCGGTGACAGGGGACAATTCACCCCTCCACTTT | CASSAVTGDNSPLHF
NA | TRBJ2-5 | TRBV2 | TRBD2 | TGTGCCAGCAGTGAAGCGCTGACTAGCGGGGAGACCCAGTACTTC | CASSEALTSGETQYF
NA | TRBJ2-1 | TRBV7-8 | NA | TGTGCCAGCAGCTTAGCTCCGGGAGTGGTTCCCAATGAGCAGTTCTTC | CASSLAPGVVPNEQFF
NA | TRBJ2-1 | TRBV7-3 | TRBD2 | TGTGCCAGCAGCTACGTAGCGGGCTATGAGCAGTTCTTC | CASSYVAGYEQFF
once | TRBJ2-3 | TRBV24-1 | TRBD2 | TGTGCCACCAGTGACAGCGGGAGGGGAGATACGCAGTATTTT | CATSDSGRGDTQYF
NA | TRBJ2-5 | TRBV7-7 | TRBD2 | TGTGCCAGCAGCTATACTAGCGGGGCTCAAGAGACCCAGTACTTC | CASSYTSGAQETQYF
NA | TRBJ2-3 | TRBV13 | TRBD2 | TGTGCCAGCAGCTCAGATCGGGAGGCGGGGGTAGATACGCAGTATTTT | CASSSDREAGVDTQYF
few | TRBJ2-1 | TRBV13 | TRBD1 | TGTGCCAGCAGCCAGAGGACAGGCCACAATGAGCAGTTCTTC | CASSQRTGHNEQFF
NA | TRBJ2-2 | TRBV12-3/TRBV12-4 | TRBD2 | TGTGCCAGCAGTTTAATGGCGGGAGTAACCGGGGAGCTGTTTTTT | CASSLMAGVTGELFF
NA | TRBJ1-1 | TRBV6-5 | NA | TGTGCCAGCAGTTATGGGGCAGGGTCCGCTTTCTTT | CASSYGAGSAFF
NA | TRBJ1-2 | TRBV12-3/TRBV12-4 | NA | TGTGCCAGCAGTTCTCCAGACAACTATGGCTACACCTTC | CASSSPDNYGYTF
NA | TRBJ2-3 | TRBV5-1 | NA | TGCGCCAGCAGCTTGTCGGCAGGTGCTAGCACAGATACGCAGTATTTT | CASSLSAGASTDTQYF
NA | TRBJ2-3 | TRBV12-3/TRBV12-4 | TRBD2 | TGTGCCAGCCCCTTAACTCTAGCGGGAAGCACAGATACGCAGTATTTT | CASPLTLAGSTDTQYF
NA | TRBJ2-5 | TRBV5-1 | NA | TGCGCCAGCAGCTCGGGACACCTCCCGGGAGAGACCCAGTACTTC | CASSSGHLPGETQYF
NA | TRBJ1-5 | TRBV7-6 | NA | TGTGCCAGCAGCTTAGTGGACAGACCTAATCAGCCCCAGCATTTT | CASSLVDRPNQPQHF
few | TRBJ2-1 | TRBV24-1 | NA | TGTGCCACCAGTGCCTATGGGAATGAGCAGTTCTTC | CATSAYGNEQFF
NA | TRBJ1-2 | TRBV30 | NA | TGTGCCTGGAGTCTTAGTACGAAGACGCCGGGCTACTATGGCTACACCTTC | CAWSLSTKTPGYYGYTF
NA | TRBJ1-2 | TRBV6-2/TRBV6-3 | NA | TGTGCCAGCAGTTACCGCGGTGGCTACACCTTC | CASSYRGGYTF
few | TRBJ1-4 | TRBV28 | NA | TGTGCCAGCAGTATCGGGGGGACTAATGAAAAACTGTTTTTT | CASSIGGTNEKLFF
NA | TRBJ1-4 | TRBV6-5 | TRBD1 | TGTGCCAGCAGTTATGGGGACAGGGGGGAAAAACTGTTTTTT | CASSYGDRGEKLFF
few | TRBJ2-5 | TRBV7-2 | NA | TGTGCCAGCAGCTGGTCAGGGGAGGAGACCCAGTACTTC | CASSWSGEETQYF
NA | TRBJ2-1 | TRBV11-1 | TRBD1 | TGTGCCAGCACACGGACTCGGCGGGCTGAGTTGGACAGGTACTACAATGAGCAGTTCTTC | CASTRTRRAELDRYYNEQFF
few | TRBJ2-3 | TRBV12-3/TRBV12-4 | TRBD2 | TGTGCCAGCAGTTCGACTAGCCCCAGCACAGATACGCAGTATTTT | CASSSTSPSTDTQYF
NA | TRBJ2-3 | TRBV29-1 | NA | TGCAGCGTTGTCTTGGTCAGGGCAGATACGCAGTATTTT | CSVVLVRADTQYF
NA | TRBJ1-5 | TRBV19 | NA | TGTGCCAGTAGTATCTACGGCGGTTATAGCAATCAGCCCCAGCATTTT | CASSIYGGYSNQPQHF
few | TRBJ2-1 | TRBV12-3/TRBV12-4 | NA | TGTGCCAGCAGTTTTGGGGGTCCGGAGGGGGGCAATGAGCAGTTCTTC | CASSFGGPEGGNEQFF
few | TRBJ2-5 | TRBV20-1 | NA | TGCAGTGCTAGAGATCTCGCGCCAGAGACCCAGTACTTC | CSARDLAPETQYF
NA | TRBJ2-7 | TRBV12-3/TRBV12-4 | NA | TGTGCCAGCAGTTCGGCGGCGGGAAGGGACGAGCAGTACTTC | CASSSAAGRDEQYF
NA | TRBJ1-1 | TRBV29-1 | NA | TGCAGCGTTGGAAATGGGGAAACTGAAGCTTTCTTT | CSVGNGETEAFF
NA | TRBJ1-5 | TRBV3-1 | NA | TGTGCCAGCAGCCAAGGGGGGACCCTCAATCAGCCCCAGCATTTT | CASSQGGTLNQPQHF
many | TRBJ2-3 | TRBV5-1 | TRBD2 | TGCGCCAGCAGTGTTAGCGGGGTGACAGATACGCAGTATTTT | CASSVSGVTDTQYF
NA | TRBJ2-1 | TRBV12-3/TRBV12-4 | NA | TGTGCCAGCAGTTCAAGAGGGCAGGGCGAGGGGAATGAGCAGTTCTTC | CASSSRGQGEGNEQFF
NA | TRBJ2-3 | TRBV18 | TRBD1 | TGTGCCAGCTCACTAACCGGGACAGGGGCCTTCACAGATACGCAGTATTTT | CASSLTGTGAFTDTQYF
NA | TRBJ2-1 | TRBV24-1 | NA | TGTGCCACCCGCAGGGGGGGGGCTGATGAGCAGTTCTTC | CATRRGGADEQFF
NA | TRBJ2-2 | TRBV30 | TRBD1 | TGTGCCTGGAGTTTCAGGGGGTCCGGGGAGCTGTTTTTT | CAWSFRGSGELFF
NA | TRBJ1-6 | TRBV6-5 | NA | TGTGCCAGCAGGGCAGACGAGGTCGCTAATTCACCCCTCCACTTT | CASRADEVANSPLHF
NA | TRBJ2-3 | TRBV2 | NA | TGTGCCAGCACGTGGGGGGCCCTCACAGATACGCAGTATTTT | CASTWGALTDTQYF
NA | TRBJ2-1 | TRBV7-6 | TRBD2 | TGTGCCAGCAGCGGACTAGCGCGCGAGCAGTTCTTC | CASSGLAREQFF
few | TRBJ1-1 | TRBV5-1 | TRBD1 | TGCGCCAGCAGCTTGGGGACAGGGCCCTTGAACACTGAAGCTTTCTTT | CASSLGTGPLNTEAFF
NA | TRBJ2-1 | TRBV20-1 | TRBD2 | TGCAGTGCTCGCTCTAGCGGGGGGGGTTGGTACAATGAGCAGTTCTTC | CSARSSGGGWYNEQFF
NA | TRBJ1-4 | TRBV5-1 | NA | TGCGCCAGCAGCCCGGGACGGGGCAGGGACGAAAAACTGTTTTTT | CASSPGRGRDEKLFF
once | TRBJ2-1 | TRBV5-4 | NA | TGTGCCAGCAGCTTTGGGGGGCTAGAGACCTACAATGAGCAGTTCTTC | CASSFGGLETYNEQFF
NA | TRBJ2-3 | TRBV5-1 | NA | TGCGCCAGCAACTTCCATGGGCCTCCCGGGGTCATAGATACGCAGTATTTT | CASNFHGPPGVIDTQYF
NA | TRBJ1-6 | TRBV12-3/TRBV12-4 | NA | TGTGCCAGCAGTTTAAGAGCCAGCCTAGCCCCCCTCCACTTT | CASSLRASLAPLHF
NA | TRBJ2-7 | TRBV15 | TRBD1 | TGTGCCACCAGCAGGGGCTCCGGGACAGGATGGTACGAGCAGTACTTC | CATSRGSGTGWYEQYF
few | TRBJ1-1 | TRBV5-1 | NA | TGCGCCAGCAGCTGGGGAGGAAGGACTGAAGCTTTCTTT | CASSWGGRTEAFF
NA | TRBJ2-6 | TRBV11-2 | TRBD1 | TGTGCCAGCAGCTTGCGCCCGGACAGGGCTGGGGCCAACGTCCTGACTTTC | CASSLRPDRAGANVLTF
NA | TRBJ2-3 | TRBV9 | TRBD2 | TGTGCCAGCAGCGTAGCCCCTAGCGGTAGCACAGATACGCAGTATTTT | CASSVAPSGSTDTQYF